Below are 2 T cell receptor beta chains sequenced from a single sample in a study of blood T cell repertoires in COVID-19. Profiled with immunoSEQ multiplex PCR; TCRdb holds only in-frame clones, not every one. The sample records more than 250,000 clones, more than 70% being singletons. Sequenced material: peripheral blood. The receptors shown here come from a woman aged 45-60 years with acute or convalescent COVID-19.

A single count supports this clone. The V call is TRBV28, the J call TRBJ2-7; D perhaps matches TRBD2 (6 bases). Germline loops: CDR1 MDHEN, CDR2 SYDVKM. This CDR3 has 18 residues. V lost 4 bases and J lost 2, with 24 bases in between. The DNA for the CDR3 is TGTGCCAGCAGTTCGCCCGCCGCCGGGCCGGGGGTCCCCTACGAGCAGTACTTC. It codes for CASSSPAAGPGVPYEQYF.

CDR3 DNA sequence: TGTGCCAGCTCACCCACCAGGTACGCGCAAGAGACCCAGTACTTC. It yields the protein CASSPTRYAQETQYF. The V and J genes are TRBV18 and TRBJ2-5, with D uncertain. The CDR3 totals 15 residues. V lost 3 bases and J lost 2, with 13 bases in between. Germline V gene data show CDR1 as KGHSH and CDR2 as LQKENI.